This TCR beta chain stems from a study of early T cells in non-severe SARS-CoV-2 infection. Study as a whole: Whole-blood bulk RNA, unsorted, was sequenced, and chains were unpaired. Findings of the study overall: Sequences matched to VDJdb favored anti-spike CD8 responses, while private and CD4 specificities were missed.

The library protocol tagged individual cDNA molecules with unique molecular identifiers. TCRdb re-analysed the 5' RACE reads in MiXCR, keeping a single row per CDR3 protein. Found here are 50,000 to 60,000 distinct CDR3 sequences, around 8.6% of them singletons; the top ten hold about 3.8%. The germline V and J ends were trimmed by 3 bases and 10 bases, with 10 bases remaining between them. The CDR3 has 12 residues. The sample holds many counts of this clonotype. Its antigen is not known. The chain recombines TRBV12-3 or TRBV12-4 with TRBJ2-1; tentatively, D is TRBD1 (5 bases). The source is an adult who was a healthcare worker with PCR-confirmed SARS-CoV-2 infection or an uninfected control (not recorded which). The starting material was whole blood, obtained at baseline. The CDR3 sequence: CASSFGRQEQFF. The CDR3 DNA reads as TGTGCCAGCAGTTTCGGACGACAGGAGCAGTTCTTC.